This TCR beta chain was sequenced during a study of human T cells and chemical hapten exposure. Study context: The sensitizing agent was 2% DPC, placed on around 2 cm by around 2 cm of upper inner arm skin. Slight volume differences across pooled libraries mainly accounted for varying per-sample TCR yields. Each patch test put 0.01% DPC on the upper back, and results were read at 6 days. Study outcomes and limitations: DPC sensitization left the count of TCRs above 1 in 1000 unchanged.

TCRdb processed the RACE reads anew with MiXCR; each CDR3 protein has one entry. The sample lists roughly 84,000 distinct CDR3 sequences; about 9.4% were seen once. In its sample, this clonotype was seen many times. Its antigen remains unknown. Time point here: patch test 2, 6 weeks after DPC sensitization. The treatment is: therapeutic diphenylcyclopropenone sensitization with weekly scalp DPC. Trimming took off 6 bases at V and 3 bases at J, with 3 bases between the two ends. CDR1 and CDR2 from the germline V gene are SQVTM and ANQGSEA. CDR3 size: 11 residues. This specimen was whole blood, taken in connection with sensitization to the hapten diphenylcyclopropenone (DPC). The chain carries TRBV29-1 and TRBJ2-6, with unresolved D. The clonotype was recovered from a woman between 45 and 60 years old with alopecia areata. Some clones in this sample may be carry-over from other donors' samples. For the CDR3, the DNA is TGCAGCGTCAGTGGGGCCAACGTCCTGACTTTC. This codes for CSVSGANVLTF.